This record looks at one T cell receptor (beta chain) sequence and its context. These data come from a study of blood T cell repertoires in COVID-19. The assay was immunoSEQ multiplex PCR, and TCRdb's table has in-frame clones only and misses some. The table has roughly 100,000 clones, about four fifths seen once. Per the germline V gene, CDR1 is SGHTA and CDR2 is FQGNSA. This CDR3 contains 13 residues. The V gene lost 5 bases and the J gene lost 2 bases, with 7 bases spanning the gap. The receptor was derived from a woman aged 80 or over with acute or convalescent COVID-19. Sequencing used peripheral blood. The chain couples TRBV7-2 to TRBJ2-1; no reliable D call. For the CDR3, the DNA is TGTGCCAGCAGCCCGCTAACCTACAATGAGCAGTTCTTC. Amino acid sequence: CASSPLTYNEQFF.